These 15 T cell receptor beta chains came from one sample sequenced in a study of T and B cells in COVID-19 patients. Each TRB amplification used roughly 220-550 ng of genomic DNA from blood. BIOMED2 TRB-A/B primer pools were used in multiplex TRB PCR. Each CDR3 protein is one row after TCRdb ran MiXCR on the multiplex PCR reads. The sample records some 8,000 distinct CDR3 sequences, 40% to 45% being singletons. Material for sequencing was blood. These TCRs come from a human donor who had recovered from COVID-19.

By its share, this clonotype is medium-sized. The chain carries TRBV29-1 and TRBJ2-1, with 9 bases that match TRBD1. This CDR3 is 17 amino acids long. Germline V CDR1 and CDR2: SQVTM, ANQGSEA. With 6 bases clipped from V and 0 bases from J, the junction kept 12 bases outside the gene matches. The chain's CDR3 is CSVDRGSFRSSYNEQFF. The CDR3 nucleotides are TGCAGCGTCGACAGGGGGTCCTTTAGGAGCTCCTACAATGAGCAGTTCTTC.

The V and J genes are TRBV10-3 and TRBJ1-6; tentatively, D is TRBD1 (5 bases). CDR3 size: 13 residues. The V end was cut by 6 bases, the J end by 10 bases, with 13 bases between. CDR1 is ENHRY, CDR2 SYGVKD, per germline. CDR3 amino acids: CAIRGRDGSPLHF. The CDR3 bases are TGTGCCATCAGAGGCAGGGACGGATCACCCCTCCACTTT.

The V gene is TRBV19, the J gene TRBJ1-1, with a weak D call TRBD1 (6 bases). CDR1 LNHDA and CDR2 SQIVND come from the germline V gene (reference sequence). This CDR3 comprises 12 residues. V was shortened by 6 bases and J by 7 bases, with 12 bases between the two germline ends. Here the CDR3 DNA reads TGTGCCAGTAGCCGGGACACCGTTGAAGCTTTCTTT. Encoded protein: CASSRDTVEAFF. Complete variable domain (other parts from reference TRBV19 and TRBJ1-1): DGGITQSPKYLFRKEGQNVTLSCEQNLNHDAMYWYRQDPGQGLRLIYYSQIVNDFQKGDIAEGYSVSREKKESFPLTVTSAQKNPTAFYLCASSRDTVEAFFGQGTRLTVV.

The V gene is TRBV5-4, the J gene TRBJ1-6, with D possibly being TRBD1 (5 bases). Germline values: CDR1 SGHNT, CDR2 YYREEE (reference sequence). CDR3 length: 19 amino acids. The V end lost 3 bases, the J end lost 0 bases, and 19 bases lay between the germline ends. The CDR3 region has the DNA TGTGCCAGCAGCTGGACCTACCCCGGGGCCAGCTCCTATAATTCACCCCTCCACTTT. Its translation: CASSWTYPGASSYNSPLHF.

The rearrangement links TRBV6-5 to TRBJ1-6; weak D call: TRBD1 (5 bases). Germline-derived CDR1 and CDR2 are MNHEY and SVGAGI. Trimming cost V 6 bases and J 8 bases, with 23 bases left between them. The CDR3 consists of 17 residues. CDR3 region: CASSQLSGGGGDSPLHF. In DNA form, the CDR3 reads TGTGCCAGCAGCCAACTCTCGGGGGGGGGAGGTGATTCACCCCTCCACTTT.

The V call is TRBV12-3 or TRBV12-4, the J call TRBJ2-3; tentatively, D is TRBD2 (5 bases). Between the trimmed V and J ends, which lost 1 base and 4 bases, there was a span of 9 bases. The CDR3 runs to 14 residues. In DNA form, the CDR3 reads TGTGCCAGCAGTTTAGGACTACCCCCAGATACGCAGTATTTT. This codes for CASSLGLPPDTQYF.

This rearrangement joins TRBV7-2 to TRBJ2-2; a weak D match, TRBD2 (7 bases). CDR1 and CDR2 (germline): SGHTA, FQGNSA. The CDR3 is 14 amino acids. V shed 4 bases and J shed 6 bases, with 12 bases lying between them. CDR3 in amino acids: CASSSRGGAGELFF. DNA of the CDR3: TGTGCCAGCAGCTCTCGAGGGGGGGCCGGGGAGCTGTTTTTT.

The rearrangement joins TRBV5-4 to TRBJ1-2; D not resolved. Germline V gives CDR1 SGHNT, CDR2 YYREEE (reference sequence). Between the trimmed V and J ends, which lost 0 bases and 4 bases, there was a span of 7 bases. The CDR3 totals 13 residues. The CDR3 coding sequence is TGTGCCAGCAGCTTGGTTGGGCCCTATGGCTACACCTTC. This gives the protein CASSLVGPYGYTF.

This rearrangement joins TRBV6-4 to TRBJ2-2; the D gene is possibly TRBD2 (7 bases). V was cut by 5 bases and J by 3 bases, with 13 bases left in between. The CDR3 is made up of 15 amino acids. CDR1 is MRHNA, CDR2 SNTAGT, per germline. The CDR3 DNA sequence: TGTGCCAGCAGTCCGTTAGGGGGGGACACCGGGGAGCTGTTTTTT. It codes for CASSPLGGDTGELFF.

The chain joins TRBV5-6 to TRBJ2-1; 7 bases map to TRBD2. Germline V gene sequence: CDR1 SGHDT, CDR2 YYEEEE. V was pared by 1 base and J by 7 bases, with 8 bases of the junction left unmatched. The CDR3 sequence is 15 residues long. As DNA, the CDR3 is TGTGCCAGCAGCTTGCCGGGGGGATCCTTTAATGAGCAGTTCTTC. It translates to CASSLPGGSFNEQFF. Full variable domain (outside the CDR3, taken from reference TRBV5-6 and TRBJ2-1): DAGVTQSPTHLIKTRGQQVTLRCSPKSGHDTVSWYQQALGQGPQFIFQYYEEEERQRGNFPDRFSGHQFPNYSSELNVNALLLGDSALYLCASSLPGGSFNEQFFGPGTRLTVL.

This clonotype is medium-sized within its sample. This chain uses TRBV6-6 with TRBJ2-1; maybe TRBD1 (5 bases). Trimming removed 6 bases from V and 8 bases from J, with 14 bases in between. The CDR3 is 13 amino acids. CDR1 and CDR2 (germline): MNHNY, SVGAGI (reference sequence). The CDR3, as DNA: TGTGCCAGCAGCGGTCCAGGGTTCGATGAGCAGTTCTTC. Amino acids: CASSGPGFDEQFF.

There are a few counts of this clonotype. The V and J genes are TRBV11-1 and TRBJ2-3, with 8 bases fitting TRBD2. The CDR3 covers 16 residues. Germline values: CDR1 SGHAT, CDR2 FQDESV (reference sequence). Germline trimming cut 2 bases from V and 5 bases from J; bases unmatched to any gene: 9. CDR3 amino acids: CASSLSVGGVGDTQYF. CDR3 DNA: TGTGCCAGCAGCTTAAGTGTCGGGGGGGTAGGAGATACGCAGTATTTT.

Within the sample, this clonotype is medium-sized (0.01 to 0.1%). The chain carries TRBV11-3 and TRBJ2-3, with D possibly TRBD2 on 7 matching bases. V was cut by 1 base and J by 6 bases, with 17 bases left in between. The germline CDR1 and CDR2 sequences are SGHNT and YENEEA. The CDR3 loop spans 16 amino acids. The DNA of the CDR3 is TGTGCCAGCAGCTTAGTAGGGGGGGGGGCAACCGATACGCAGTATTTT. This translates into CASSLVGGGATDTQYF.

The rearrangement joins TRBV10-3 to TRBJ1-5; maybe TRBD1 (5 bases). This CDR3 comprises 15 residues. V was shortened by 1 base and J by 1 base, with 8 bases between the two germline ends. The germline CDR1 and CDR2 sequences are ENHRY and SYGVKD. The CDR3 sequence: CAISEWEGSNQPQHF. The DNA of the CDR3 is TGTGCCATCAGTGAGTGGGAGGGGAGCAATCAGCCCCAGCATTTT.

The chain combines TRBV12-3 or TRBV12-4 with TRBJ1-1; 7 bases map to TRBD1. The ends lost 6 bases at V and 0 bases at J; junction bases unmatched: 4. This CDR3 region has 14 residues. CDR3 in amino acids: CASSPGQMNTEAFF. Written as DNA, the CDR3 is TGTGCCAGCAGCCCGGGACAGATGAACACTGAAGCTTTCTTT.